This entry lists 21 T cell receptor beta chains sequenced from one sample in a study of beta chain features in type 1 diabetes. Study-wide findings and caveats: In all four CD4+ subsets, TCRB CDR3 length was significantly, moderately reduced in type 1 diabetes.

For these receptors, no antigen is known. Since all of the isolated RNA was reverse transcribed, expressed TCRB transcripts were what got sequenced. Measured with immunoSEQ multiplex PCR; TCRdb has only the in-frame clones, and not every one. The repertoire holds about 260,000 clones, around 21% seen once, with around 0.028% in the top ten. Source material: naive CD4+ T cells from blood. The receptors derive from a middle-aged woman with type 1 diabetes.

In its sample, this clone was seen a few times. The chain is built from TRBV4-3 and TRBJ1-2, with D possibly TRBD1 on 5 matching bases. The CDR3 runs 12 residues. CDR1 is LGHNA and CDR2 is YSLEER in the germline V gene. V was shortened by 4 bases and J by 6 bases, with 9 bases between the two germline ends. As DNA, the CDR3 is TGCGCCAGCAGCCGCCAGGGTGATGGCTACACCTTC. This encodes CASSRQGDGYTF.

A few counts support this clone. CDR3 residues: CASSPINQETQYF. CDR3 bases: TGTGCCAGCAGCCCTATCAACCAAGAGACCCAGTACTTC. The V gene is TRBV7-2, the J gene TRBJ2-5; D gene ambiguous. Between the trimmed V and J ends, which lost 5 bases and 0 bases, there was a span of 7 bases. Germline V lookup: CDR1 SGHTA, CDR2 FQGNSA. CDR3 size: 13 residues.

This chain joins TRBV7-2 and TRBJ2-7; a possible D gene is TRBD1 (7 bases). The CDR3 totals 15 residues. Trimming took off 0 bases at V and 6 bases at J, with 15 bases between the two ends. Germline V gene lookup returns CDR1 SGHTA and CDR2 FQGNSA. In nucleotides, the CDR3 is TGTGCCAGCAGCTTAGCGAGCGCAGGGGGACTCGAGCAGTACTTC. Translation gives CASSLASAGGLEQYF.

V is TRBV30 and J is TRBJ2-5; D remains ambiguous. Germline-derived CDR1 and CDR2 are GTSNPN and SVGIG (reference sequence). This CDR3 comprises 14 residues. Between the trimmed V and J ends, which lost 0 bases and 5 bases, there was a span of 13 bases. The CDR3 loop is CAWSVLLPRETQYF. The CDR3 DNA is TGTGCCTGGAGTGTACTACTTCCTCGGGAGACCCAGTACTTC.

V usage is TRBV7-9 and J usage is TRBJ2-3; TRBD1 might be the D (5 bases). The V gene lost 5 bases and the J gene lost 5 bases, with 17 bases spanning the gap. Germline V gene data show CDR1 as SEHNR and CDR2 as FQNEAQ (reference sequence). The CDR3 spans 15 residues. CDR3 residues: CASSLTGGEKDTQYF. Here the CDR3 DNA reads TGTGCCAGCAGCCTCACAGGTGGGGAAAAAGATACGCAGTATTTT.

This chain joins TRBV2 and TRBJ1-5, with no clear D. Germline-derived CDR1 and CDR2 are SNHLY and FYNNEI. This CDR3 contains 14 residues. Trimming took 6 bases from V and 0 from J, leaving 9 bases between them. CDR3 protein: CASRAPGSNQPQHF. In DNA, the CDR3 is TGTGCCAGCAGGGCCCCGGGTAGCAATCAGCCCCAGCATTTT. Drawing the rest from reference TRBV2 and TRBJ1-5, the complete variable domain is EPEVTQTPSHQVTQMGQEVILRCVPISNHLYFYWYRQILGQKVEFLVSFYNNEISEKSEIFDDQFSVERPDGSNFTLKIRSTKLEDSAMYFCASRAPGSNQPQHFGDGTRLSIL.

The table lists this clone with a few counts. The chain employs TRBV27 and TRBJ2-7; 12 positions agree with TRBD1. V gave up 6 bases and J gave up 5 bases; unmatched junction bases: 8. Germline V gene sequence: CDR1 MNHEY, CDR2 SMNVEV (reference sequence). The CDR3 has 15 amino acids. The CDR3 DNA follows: TGTGCCAGCAGGCCGGGACAGGGGGCTAAGAACGAGCAGTACTTC. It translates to CASRPGQGAKNEQYF.

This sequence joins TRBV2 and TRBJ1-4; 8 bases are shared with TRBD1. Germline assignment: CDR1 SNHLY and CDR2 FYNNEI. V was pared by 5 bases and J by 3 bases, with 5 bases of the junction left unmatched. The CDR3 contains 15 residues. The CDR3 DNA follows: TGTGCCAGCAGTCTTATACAGGGGGCTAATGAAAAACTGTTTTTT. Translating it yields CASSLIQGANEKLFF.

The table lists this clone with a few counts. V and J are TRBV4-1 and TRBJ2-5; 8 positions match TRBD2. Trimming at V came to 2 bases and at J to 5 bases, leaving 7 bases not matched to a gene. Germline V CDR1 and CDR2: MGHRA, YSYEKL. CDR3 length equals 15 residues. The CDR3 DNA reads TGCGCCAGCAGCCAATCCGGACTAGCTTGGGAGACCCAGTACTTC. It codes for CASSQSGLAWETQYF.

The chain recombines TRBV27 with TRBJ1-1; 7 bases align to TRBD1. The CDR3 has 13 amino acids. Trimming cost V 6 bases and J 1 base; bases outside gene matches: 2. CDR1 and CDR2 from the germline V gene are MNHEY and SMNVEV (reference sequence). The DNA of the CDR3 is TGTGCCAGCAGCGGGACAGCGAACACTGAAGCTTTCTTT. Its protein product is CASSGTANTEAFF.

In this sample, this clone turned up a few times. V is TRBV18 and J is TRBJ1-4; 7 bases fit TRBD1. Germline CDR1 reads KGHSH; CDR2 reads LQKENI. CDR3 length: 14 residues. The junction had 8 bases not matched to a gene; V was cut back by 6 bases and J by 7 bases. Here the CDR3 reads CASSPRGASEKLFF. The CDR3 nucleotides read TGTGCCAGCTCCCCCAGGGGGGCGAGTGAAAAACTGTTTTTT. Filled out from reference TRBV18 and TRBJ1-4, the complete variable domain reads NAGVMQNPRHLVRRRGQEARLRCSPMKGHSHVYWYRQLPEEGLKFMVYLQKENIIDESGMPKERFSAEFPKEGPSILRIQQVVRGDSAAYFCASSPRGASEKLFFGSGTQLSVL.

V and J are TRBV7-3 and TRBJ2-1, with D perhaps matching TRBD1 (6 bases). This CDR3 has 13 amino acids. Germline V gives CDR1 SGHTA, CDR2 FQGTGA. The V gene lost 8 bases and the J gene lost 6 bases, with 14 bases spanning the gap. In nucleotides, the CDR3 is TGTGCCAGCTCTCCGGGCAGGGGCAATGAGCAGTTCTTC. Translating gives CASSPGRGNEQFF. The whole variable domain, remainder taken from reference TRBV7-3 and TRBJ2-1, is GAGVSQTPSNKVTEKGKYVELRCDPISGHTALYWYRQSLGQGPEFLIYFQGTGAADDSGLPNDRFFAVRPEGSVSTLKIQRTERGDSAVYLCASSPGRGNEQFFGPGTRLTVL.

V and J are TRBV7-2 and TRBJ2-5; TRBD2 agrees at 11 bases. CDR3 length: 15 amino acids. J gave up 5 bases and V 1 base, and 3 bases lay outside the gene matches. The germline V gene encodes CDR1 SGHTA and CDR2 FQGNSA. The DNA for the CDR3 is TGTGCCAGCAGCTTAGGGCTAGCGGGGGGTGAGACCCAGTACTTC. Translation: CASSLGLAGGETQYF.

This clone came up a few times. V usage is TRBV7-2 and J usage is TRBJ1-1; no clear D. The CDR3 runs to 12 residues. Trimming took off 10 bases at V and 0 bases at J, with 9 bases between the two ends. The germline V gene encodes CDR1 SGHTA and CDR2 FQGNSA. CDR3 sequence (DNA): TGTGCCAACAGTCCCTTGAACACTGAAGCTTTCTTT. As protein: CANSPLNTEAFF. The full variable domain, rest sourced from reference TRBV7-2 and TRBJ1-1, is GAGVSQSPSNKVTEKGKDVELRCDPISGHTALYWYRQSLGQGLEFLIYFQGNSAPDKSGLPSDRFSAERTGGSVSTLTIQRTQQEDSAVYLCANSPLNTEAFFGQGTRLTVV.

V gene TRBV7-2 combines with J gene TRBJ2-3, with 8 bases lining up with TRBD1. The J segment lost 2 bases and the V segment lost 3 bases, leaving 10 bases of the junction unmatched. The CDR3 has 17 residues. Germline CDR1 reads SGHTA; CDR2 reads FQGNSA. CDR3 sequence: CASSLPGDRSYTDTQYF. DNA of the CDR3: TGTGCCAGCAGCTTGCCCGGGGACAGGAGTTACACAGATACGCAGTATTTT. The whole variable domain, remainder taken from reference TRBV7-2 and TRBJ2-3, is GAGVSQSPSNKVTEKGKDVELRCDPISGHTALYWYRQSLGQGLEFLIYFQGNSAPDKSGLPSDRFSAERTGGSVSTLTIQRTQQEDSAVYLCASSLPGDRSYTDTQYFGPGTRLTVL.

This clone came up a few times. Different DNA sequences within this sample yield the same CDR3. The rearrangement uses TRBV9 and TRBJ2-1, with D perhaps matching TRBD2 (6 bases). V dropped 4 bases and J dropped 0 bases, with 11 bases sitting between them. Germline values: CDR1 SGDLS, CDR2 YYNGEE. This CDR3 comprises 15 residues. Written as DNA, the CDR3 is TGTGCCAGCAGCCTTGACGGGAGCTCCTACAATGAGCAGTTCTTC. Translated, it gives CASSLDGSSYNEQFF. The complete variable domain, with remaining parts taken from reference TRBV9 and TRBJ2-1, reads DSGVTQTPKHLITATGQRVTLRCSPRSGDLSVYWYQQSLDQGLQFLIQYYNGEERAKGNILERFSAQQFPDLHSELNLSSLELGDSALYFCASSLDGSSYNEQFFGPGTRLTVL.

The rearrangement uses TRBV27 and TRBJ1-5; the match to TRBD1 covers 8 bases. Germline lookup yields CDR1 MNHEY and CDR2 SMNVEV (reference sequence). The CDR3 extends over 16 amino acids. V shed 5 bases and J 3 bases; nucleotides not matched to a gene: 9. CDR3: CASSPLTGADNQPQHF. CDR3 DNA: TGTGCCAGCAGTCCTCTGACAGGGGCGGACAATCAGCCCCAGCATTTT.

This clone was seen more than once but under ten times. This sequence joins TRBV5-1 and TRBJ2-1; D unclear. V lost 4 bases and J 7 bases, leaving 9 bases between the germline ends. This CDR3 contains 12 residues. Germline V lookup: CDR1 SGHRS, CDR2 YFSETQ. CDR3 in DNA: TGCGCCAGCAGCGCTAGAAGAAATGAGCAGTTCTTC. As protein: CASSARRNEQFF. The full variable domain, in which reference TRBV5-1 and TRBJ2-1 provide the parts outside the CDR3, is KAGVTQTPRYLIKTRGQQVTLSCSPISGHRSVSWYQQTPGQGLQFLFEYFSETQRNKGNFPGRFSGRQFSNSRSEMNVSTLELGDSALYLCASSARRNEQFFGPGTRLTVL.

CDR3 in amino acids: CASSLAGGLNAEAFF. In DNA, the CDR3 is TGTGCCAGCAGCCTGGCGGGAGGGCTGAATGCTGAAGCTTTCTTT. This chain links TRBV28 with TRBJ1-1; D is unclear. Germline V gene sequence: CDR1 MDHEN, CDR2 SYDVKM. V was trimmed by 6 bases and J by 6 bases, leaving 20 bases between them. There are 15 residues in the CDR3. The full variable domain, completed using reference TRBV28 and TRBJ1-1, is DVKVTQSSRYLVKRTGEKVFLECVQDMDHENMFWYRQDPGLGLRLIYFSYDVKMKEKGDIPEGYSVSREKKERFSLILESASTNQTSMYLCASSLAGGLNAEAFFGQGTRLTVV.

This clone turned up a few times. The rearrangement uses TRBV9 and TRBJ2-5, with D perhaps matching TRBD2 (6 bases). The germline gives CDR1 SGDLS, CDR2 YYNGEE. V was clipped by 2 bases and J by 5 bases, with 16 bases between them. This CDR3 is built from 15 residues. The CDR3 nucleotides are TGTGCCAGCAGCGTTGCCCATTGGCGGGACGAGACCCAGTACTTC. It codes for CASSVAHWRDETQYF.

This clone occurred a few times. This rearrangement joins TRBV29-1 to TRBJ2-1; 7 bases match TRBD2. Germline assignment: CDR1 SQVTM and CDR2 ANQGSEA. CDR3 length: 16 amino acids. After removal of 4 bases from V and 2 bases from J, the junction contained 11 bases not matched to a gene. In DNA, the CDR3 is TGCAGCGTTGGGGTCTCCGCTAGCGGCCCCTACAATGAGCAGTTCTTC. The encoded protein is CSVGVSASGPYNEQFF.